A selection of T cell receptor beta chains follows, all from one sample in a study of control samples from healthy donors and cancer patients. Produced via immunoSEQ multiplex PCR; TCRdb's table is partial and in-frame only. The sample includes approximately 82,000 clones, 90% to 95% of them seen just once. Material: blood. The source is a woman aged 18-30 years in good health. Each CDR3 is given with its conserved first and last residue. Fields, in order: CDR3 DNA, CDR3 protein, J gene, V gene, D gene, clone size. D genes are given only for firm matches. A row's size may be missing; if present it is once, few, many or a size class.

cdr3_nt: TGTGCCAGCAGCCCTCCAGGGACCGGCTACACCTTC; cdr3_aa: CASSPPGTGYTF; j_call: TRBJ1-2; v_call: TRBV5-4; d_call: .; clone_size: .
cdr3_nt: TGCGCCAGCAGTTTGGAGAGGGCTGCCTCCTACGAGCAGTACTTC; cdr3_aa: CASSLERAASYEQYF; j_call: TRBJ2-7; v_call: TRBV10-2; d_call: .; clone_size: .
cdr3_nt: TGTGCCAGCAGCCACCAGAACACCGGGGAGCTGTTTTTT; cdr3_aa: CASSHQNTGELFF; j_call: TRBJ2-2; v_call: TRBV14; d_call: .; clone_size: .
cdr3_nt: TGTGCCAGCACCCAGACAGGGTTTGATGGCTACACCTTC; cdr3_aa: CASTQTGFDGYTF; j_call: TRBJ1-2; v_call: TRBV12-3/TRBV12-4; d_call: TRBD1; clone_size: .
cdr3_nt: TGTGCCAGCAGCTTGGGTGGGGGTTACGAGCAGTACTTC; cdr3_aa: CASSLGGGYEQYF; j_call: TRBJ2-7; v_call: TRBV11-2; d_call: .; clone_size: .
cdr3_nt: TGTGCCAGCAGTTTTACTCAGATGGGTAACTATGGCTACACCTTC; cdr3_aa: CASSFTQMGNYGYTF; j_call: TRBJ1-2; v_call: TRBV28; d_call: .; clone_size: .
cdr3_nt: TGTGCCAGCAGCCAAGATGAGGGGCTAGCGGGAGGCCTCTTAGACTACGAGCAGTACTTC; cdr3_aa: CASSQDEGLAGGLLDYEQYF; j_call: TRBJ2-7; v_call: TRBV4-2; d_call: TRBD2; clone_size: .
cdr3_nt: TGTGCCAGCGGCGGGGGGACTAGCTACGAGCAGTACTTC; cdr3_aa: CASGGGTSYEQYF; j_call: TRBJ2-7; v_call: TRBV12-3/TRBV12-4; d_call: TRBD2; clone_size: once
cdr3_nt: TGTGCCAGCAGCGATAAGTATACCTACGAGCAGTACTTC; cdr3_aa: CASSDKYTYEQYF; j_call: TRBJ2-7; v_call: TRBV2; d_call: .; clone_size: .
cdr3_nt: TGTGCCATCAAGAGAGAGGACTCGGAAAGATACGAGCAGTACTTC; cdr3_aa: CAIKREDSERYEQYF; j_call: TRBJ2-7; v_call: TRBV10-3; d_call: .; clone_size: .
cdr3_nt: TGTGCCAGCAGTTTTGGCAGGGACTACGAGCAGTACTTC; cdr3_aa: CASSFGRDYEQYF; j_call: TRBJ2-7; v_call: TRBV6-2/TRBV6-3; d_call: .; clone_size: .
cdr3_nt: TGTGCCAGCAGTGGAGGGGACATCTCCTACGAGCAGTACTTC; cdr3_aa: CASSGGDISYEQYF; j_call: TRBJ2-7; v_call: TRBV28; d_call: .; clone_size: once
cdr3_nt: TGCGCCAGCAGCCCTAGGGGTAGGGGTGAGCCGGGAAACACCATATATTTT; cdr3_aa: CASSPRGRGEPGNTIYF; j_call: TRBJ1-3; v_call: TRBV4-3; d_call: .; clone_size: .
cdr3_nt: TGTGCCAGCGGCAGAGAGTACCAAGAGACCCAGTACTTC; cdr3_aa: CASGREYQETQYF; j_call: TRBJ2-5; v_call: TRBV7-2; d_call: .; clone_size: .
cdr3_nt: TGCGCCAGCAAGCCAGGGTACGCGAACACCGGGGAGCTGTTTTTT; cdr3_aa: CASKPGYANTGELFF; j_call: TRBJ2-2; v_call: TRBV4-3; d_call: .; clone_size: .
cdr3_nt: TGCAGCGTTGAAGATTTTGGAGGCTTTAACACCGGGGAGCTGTTTTTT; cdr3_aa: CSVEDFGGFNTGELFF; j_call: TRBJ2-2; v_call: TRBV29-1; d_call: .; clone_size: .
cdr3_nt: TGTGCCAGCAGCAGACGGGGCATCATGAACACTGAAGCTTTCTTT; cdr3_aa: CASSRRGIMNTEAFF; j_call: TRBJ1-1; v_call: TRBV9; d_call: .; clone_size: .
cdr3_nt: TGTGCCAGCAGTTTGCAAACAGGGGGAAACACCATATATTTT; cdr3_aa: CASSLQTGGNTIYF; j_call: TRBJ1-3; v_call: TRBV28; d_call: .; clone_size: .
cdr3_nt: TGTGCCAGCAGTTACTCTGGGGTTAGCACTGAAGCTTTCTTT; cdr3_aa: CASSYSGVSTEAFF; j_call: TRBJ1-1; v_call: TRBV6-2/TRBV6-3; d_call: .; clone_size: .
cdr3_nt: TGCGCCAGCAGCGACGACCGACAGGCGGACTATGGCTACACCTTC; cdr3_aa: CASSDDRQADYGYTF; j_call: TRBJ1-2; v_call: TRBV4-1; d_call: .; clone_size: .
cdr3_nt: TGTGCCAGCAACGACGGTGCGGGAGCGGGGGGGGAGACCCAGTACTTC; cdr3_aa: CASNDGAGAGGETQYF; j_call: TRBJ2-5; v_call: TRBV9; d_call: TRBD2; clone_size: .
cdr3_nt: TGTGCCAGCAGTGAACGGCAGACCTATGGCTACACCTTC; cdr3_aa: CASSERQTYGYTF; j_call: TRBJ1-2; v_call: TRBV6-1; d_call: .; clone_size: .
cdr3_nt: TGTGCCAGCAGCCATATGACAAGCCTCACCTACGAGCAGTACTTC; cdr3_aa: CASSHMTSLTYEQYF; j_call: TRBJ2-7; v_call: TRBV14; d_call: .; clone_size: once
cdr3_nt: TGTGCCAGCAGCTTGTCCAAACAGCACCGGGAGCTGTTTTTT; cdr3_aa: CASSLSKQHRELFF; j_call: TRBJ2-2; v_call: TRBV5-4; d_call: .; clone_size: .
cdr3_nt: TGTGCCAGCAGCTTAAAACCGCAACTAGCGGGAGTAGATACGCAGTATTTT; cdr3_aa: CASSLKPQLAGVDTQYF; j_call: TRBJ2-3; v_call: TRBV7-3; d_call: TRBD2; clone_size: .
cdr3_nt: TGTGCCAGCAGGGGAAGACAGGGCTACGAGCAGTACTTC; cdr3_aa: CASRGRQGYEQYF; j_call: TRBJ2-7; v_call: TRBV28; d_call: TRBD1; clone_size: .
cdr3_nt: TGTGCCAGCTCACCACAGACGGGGACCGGGGAGCTGTTTTTT; cdr3_aa: CASSPQTGTGELFF; j_call: TRBJ2-2; v_call: TRBV18; d_call: .; clone_size: once
cdr3_nt: TGTGCCAGTAGTATCGATCTGAGCGGGGGGCCGCCAGATACGCAGTATTTT; cdr3_aa: CASSIDLSGGPPDTQYF; j_call: TRBJ2-3; v_call: TRBV19; d_call: TRBD2; clone_size: .
cdr3_nt: TGTGCCACCAGTGACATGATTCCGGGACAGCTGTTCGCGAACACCGGGGAGCTGTTTTTT; cdr3_aa: CATSDMIPGQLFANTGELFF; j_call: TRBJ2-2; v_call: TRBV24-1; d_call: TRBD1; clone_size: .
cdr3_nt: TGTGCCAGTGCCGCGGCGGCTCCCTACGAGCAGTACTTC; cdr3_aa: CASAAAAPYEQYF; j_call: TRBJ2-7; v_call: TRBV19; d_call: .; clone_size: .
cdr3_nt: TGTGCCAGCAGTTTTATGGGGGCCGAGCAGTACTTC; cdr3_aa: CASSFMGAEQYF; j_call: TRBJ2-7; v_call: TRBV27; d_call: .; clone_size: .
cdr3_nt: TGTGCTAGTGGTTTGGAAGGGGACAGTGGCTACACCTTC; cdr3_aa: CASGLEGDSGYTF; j_call: TRBJ1-2; v_call: TRBV12-5; d_call: TRBD1; clone_size: .
cdr3_nt: TGTGCCAGCAGTTACCTGGGGGGCATGACTGAAGCTTTCTTT; cdr3_aa: CASSYLGGMTEAFF; j_call: TRBJ1-1; v_call: TRBV6-5; d_call: .; clone_size: .
cdr3_nt: TGTGCCAGCAGCCTAACAACAGGGGATGGGTCCGGGGAGCTGTTTTTT; cdr3_aa: CASSLTTGDGSGELFF; j_call: TRBJ2-2; v_call: TRBV4-2; d_call: TRBD1; clone_size: .
cdr3_nt: TGTGCCAGCAGTGAGGTACCCGGGGGACGTACCGGGGAGCTGTTTTTT; cdr3_aa: CASSEVPGGRTGELFF; j_call: TRBJ2-2; v_call: TRBV6-1; d_call: .; clone_size: .
cdr3_nt: TGTGCCAGCAGCGTAAGGGGACAAAGCTCTGGAAACACCATATATTTT; cdr3_aa: CASSVRGQSSGNTIYF; j_call: TRBJ1-3; v_call: TRBV9; d_call: .; clone_size: once
cdr3_nt: TGTGCCAGCACTCGGGGGGGACTAGCGGGAGAGATTCACGAGCAGTACTTC; cdr3_aa: CASTRGGLAGEIHEQYF; j_call: TRBJ2-7; v_call: TRBV5-4; d_call: TRBD2; clone_size: .
cdr3_nt: TGTGCCAGCACCCCATCCCGCAGGGCGAGAGTGCCCCAGCATTTT; cdr3_aa: CASTPSRRARVPQHF; j_call: TRBJ1-5; v_call: TRBV28; d_call: .; clone_size: .
cdr3_nt: TGTGCCAGCAGCTCACGGGTTGGGACAGGGAGCACAGATACGCAGTATTTT; cdr3_aa: CASSSRVGTGSTDTQYF; j_call: TRBJ2-3; v_call: TRBV7-9; d_call: TRBD1; clone_size: once
cdr3_nt: TGTGCCAGCAGCTTCTCCGGGGGCCATTCCACCGGGGAGCTGTTTTTT; cdr3_aa: CASSFSGGHSTGELFF; j_call: TRBJ2-2; v_call: TRBV7-6; d_call: .; clone_size: .
cdr3_nt: TGTGCCAGCAGTCCCCCGGGACACCCGGACAAAGCTTTCTTT; cdr3_aa: CASSPPGHPDKAFF; j_call: TRBJ1-1; v_call: TRBV28; d_call: .; clone_size: .
cdr3_nt: TGTGCCAGTAGTACTTTCCATATGACAGGGACCACAGATACGCAGTATTTT; cdr3_aa: CASSTFHMTGTTDTQYF; j_call: TRBJ2-3; v_call: TRBV19; d_call: TRBD1; clone_size: .
cdr3_nt: TGTGCCAGCAGCCATCCTTGGTCGAGGGTCTTAAATGAAAAACTGTTTTTT; cdr3_aa: CASSHPWSRVLNEKLFF; j_call: TRBJ1-4; v_call: TRBV14; d_call: .; clone_size: .
cdr3_nt: TGTGCCAGTAGTGTGGCGGGGGGGCCGGGGAATGAGCAGTTCTTC; cdr3_aa: CASSVAGGPGNEQFF; j_call: TRBJ2-1; v_call: TRBV19; d_call: TRBD2; clone_size: .
cdr3_nt: TGTGCCAGCAGCCCAAGGACTAGCGGGAGGGCCTCGGTATACAATAAGCAGTTCTTC; cdr3_aa: CASSPRTSGRASVYNKQFF; j_call: TRBJ2-1; v_call: TRBV7-2; d_call: TRBD2; clone_size: .
cdr3_nt: TGCAGCGTTGAATCCGCCGGTCAGCCCCAGCATTTT; cdr3_aa: CSVESAGQPQHF; j_call: TRBJ1-5; v_call: TRBV29-1; d_call: .; clone_size: .
cdr3_nt: TGTGCCAGCACCCCGACTAGCGGAAGGACCTACGAGCAGTACTTC; cdr3_aa: CASTPTSGRTYEQYF; j_call: TRBJ2-7; v_call: TRBV6-5; d_call: TRBD2; clone_size: .
cdr3_nt: TGTGCCAGCAGCGACTATCTCTACGGACAGGGTAATCAGGGCACTGAAGCTTTCTTT; cdr3_aa: CASSDYLYGQGNQGTEAFF; j_call: TRBJ1-1; v_call: TRBV7-2; d_call: TRBD1; clone_size: .
cdr3_nt: TGTGCCAGAAGCATAGGACTAGCGGGGGGGCCACAAGAGACCCAGTACTTC; cdr3_aa: CARSIGLAGGPQETQYF; j_call: TRBJ2-5; v_call: TRBV5-3; d_call: TRBD2; clone_size: once
cdr3_nt: TGTGCCAGCAGGAAATACGAGCAGTACTTC; cdr3_aa: CASRKYEQYF; j_call: TRBJ2-7; v_call: TRBV28; d_call: .; clone_size: .
cdr3_nt: TGTGCCAGCAGTTTTGGGCGGGAGGGGCTGAGTCGAGCTACGCAGTATTTT; cdr3_aa: CASSFGREGLSRATQYF; j_call: TRBJ2-3; v_call: TRBV28; d_call: TRBD2; clone_size: .
cdr3_nt: TGTGCCAGCAGCCCACTCGGTGAGACAGATACGCAGTATTTT; cdr3_aa: CASSPLGETDTQYF; j_call: TRBJ2-3; v_call: TRBV7-3; d_call: .; clone_size: .
cdr3_nt: TGCGCCAGCAAGGTGACAGATATGAACACTGAAGCTTTCTTT; cdr3_aa: CASKVTDMNTEAFF; j_call: TRBJ1-1; v_call: TRBV5-1; d_call: .; clone_size: .
cdr3_nt: TGTGCCAGCAGCTTAGAACTCACAGCAAACCTTAACACCGGGGAGCTGTTTTTT; cdr3_aa: CASSLELTANLNTGELFF; j_call: TRBJ2-2; v_call: TRBV7-6; d_call: .; clone_size: once
cdr3_nt: TGTGCCAGTAGTACACCTTCAAATGAAAAACTGTTTTTT; cdr3_aa: CASSTPSNEKLFF; j_call: TRBJ1-4; v_call: TRBV19; d_call: .; clone_size: .